The text below deals with one T cell receptor beta chain. Its specificity is unknown. Using immunoSEQ multiplex PCR, the repertoire was profiled, and TCRdb retains in-frame clones only, with some absent. In the table there are more than 250,000 clones, approximately 93% of which are singletons. Germline CDR1 reads SGDLS; CDR2 reads YYNGEE. CDR3 size: 16 residues. V lost 2 bases and J lost 0, with 9 bases in between. This sample stems from a study of T cell responses to AZD1222 COVID-19 vaccine. Study-level results: Just a handful of AZD1222 recipients were seropositive at baseline. Donor demographics were predominantly white British with a female majority; clonal diversity may be underestimated. It was only after the peak T cell response that any repertoires were sampled.

The sequences come from peripheral blood, collected on day 0 of AZD1222 vaccination. This TCR was recovered from an adult in good health. This sequence joins TRBV9 and TRBJ1-6, with D unclear. CDR3 residues: CASSVGPSSYNSPLHF. As DNA, the CDR3 is TGTGCCAGCAGCGTCGGACCGAGCTCCTATAATTCACCCCTCCACTTT.